The 6 T cell receptor beta chains below all came from one sample that was sequenced in a study of blood T cells in healthy people across ages. A second PCR, run for about 7 to 11 cycles, used a sample-barcoded 5' primer plus a J-beta primer mix. TCRdb re-called the 5' RACE reads with MiXCR, one entry per CDR3 protein. The sample holds 1.5 million to 2 million distinct CDR3 sequences, 40% to 55% seen once. Sequenced input: blood. These receptors came from a woman between 35 and 50 years old in good health.

This clonotype turned up a few times. The chain uses TRBV18 and TRBJ2-4; D gene unclear. This CDR3 comprises 14 residues. V was pared by 1 base and J by 5 bases, with 9 bases between. The germline V gene encodes CDR1 KGHSH and CDR2 LQKENI. The CDR3 nucleotides read TGTGCCAGCTCACCACGCGGCAGCGAAAACATTCAGTACTTC. Encoded protein: CASSPRGSENIQYF.

This clonotype was seen a handful of times. This chain uses TRBV10-3 with TRBJ2-3, with 7 bases fitting TRBD2. Germline V gene data show CDR1 as ENHRY and CDR2 as SYGVKD. The CDR3 sequence is 17 residues long. Unmatched junction bases numbered 8, after V lost 0 bases and J lost 2 bases. In DNA form, the CDR3 reads TGTGCCATCAGTGAGTCGTATGCGGGGGAAGCCACAGATACGCAGTATTTT. This gives the protein CAISESYAGEATDTQYF.

This chain connects TRBV27 to TRBJ2-4; TRBD1 is a possible D gene (5 bases). This CDR3 is built from 13 residues. Trimming removed 5 bases from V and 8 bases from J, with 13 bases in between. Germline values: CDR1 MNHEY, CDR2 SMNVEV (reference sequence). The CDR3 region is CASSALDNDIQYF. Here the CDR3 DNA reads TGTGCCAGCAGTGCCCTGGACAATGACATTCAGTACTTC.

This sequence joins TRBV19 and TRBJ2-5, with a tentative D call TRBD2 (5 bases). V was trimmed by 3 bases and J by 3 bases, leaving 11 bases between them. CDR3 length: 14 amino acids. Germline values: CDR1 LNHDA, CDR2 SQIVND (reference sequence). The chain's CDR3 is CASSIRSGKETQYF. The CDR3 coding sequence is TGTGCCAGTAGTATCCGGTCGGGGAAAGAGACCCAGTACTTC. Based on the CDR3 plus reference TRBV19 and TRBJ2-5, the full variable domain is DGGITQSPKYLFRKEGQNVTLSCEQNLNHDAMYWYRQDPGQGLRLIYYSQIVNDFQKGDIAEGYSVSREKKESFPLTVTSAQKNPTAFYLCASSIRSGKETQYFGPGTRLLVL.

This clonotype has a single count. This chain joins TRBV5-1 and TRBJ1-5; the match to TRBD1 covers 7 bases. Germline loops: CDR1 SGHRS, CDR2 YFSETQ. After removal of 0 bases from V and 2 bases from J, the junction contained 5 bases not matched to a gene. The CDR3 totals 16 residues. DNA for the CDR3: TGCGCCAGCAGCTTGGCCGGGACAGAAGGCAATCAGCCCCAGCATTTT. Its translation: CASSLAGTEGNQPQHF. The full variable domain, in which reference TRBV5-1 and TRBJ1-5 provide the parts outside the CDR3, is KAGVTQTPRYLIKTRGQQVTLSCSPISGHRSVSWYQQTPGQGLQFLFEYFSETQRNKGNFPGRFSGRQFSNSRSEMNVSTLELGDSALYLCASSLAGTEGNQPQHFGDGTRLSIL.

The chain employs TRBV24-1 and TRBJ2-1; 10 bases align to TRBD2. J gave up 3 bases and V 2 bases, and 3 bases lay outside the gene matches. Germline CDR1 reads KGHDR; CDR2 reads SFDVKD. The CDR3 totals 16 residues. This CDR3 is CATSDSGTSVYNEQFF. CDR3 sequence (DNA): TGTGCCACCAGTGATTCCGGGACTAGCGTCTACAATGAGCAGTTCTTC.